This TCR beta chain was captured by sequencing in a study of cytomegalovirus exposure and HLA in healthy donors. The study's findings and limits: High sensitivity and specificity were reportedly achieved when the classifier diagnosed cytomegalovirus status. According to a subsequent analysis, TCR clusters from the first cohort were inclined to appear together in the 110 or so validation repertoires.

As regards this clone: The antigen remains undetermined.

Germline assignment: CDR1 MNHEY and CDR2 SVGAGI. This CDR3 is 15 amino acids long. J gave up 3 bases and V 0 bases, and 5 bases lay outside the gene matches. Sequenced by immunoSEQ multiplex PCR; TCRdb stores in-frame clones only, minus some. The data contain a few hundred thousand clones, approximately 90% of them singletons. This rearrangement joins TRBV6-5 to TRBJ2-7; 7 bases are a match to TRBD1. The sample comprised PBMCs. This sequence originates from a woman younger than 30 in good health and CMV-seronegative. The CDR3 DNA sequence: TGTGCCAGCAGTTACTCGATGGGACAGAGCTACGAGCAGTACTTC. Translated, it gives CASSYSMGQSYEQYF.